The T cell receptor beta chain under discussion was sequenced for a study of T cell responses to AZD1222 COVID-19 vaccine. TCRdb's table, derived via immunoSEQ multiplex PCR, lists solely in-frame clones and lacks some. Of about 170,000 clones in the sample, approximately 93% were seen once. The sequencing here drew on peripheral blood, taken on day 0 of AZD1222 vaccination. The sequence came from an adult in good health.

The CDR3 sequence is CASSWGGQGYEQYF. CDR3 nucleotides: TGCGCCAGCAGCTGGGGGGGACAAGGCTACGAGCAGTACTTC. The rearrangement uses TRBV5-1 and TRBJ2-7, with D perhaps TRBD2 (7 bases). Germline CDR1 SGHRS, CDR2 YFSETQ. The CDR3 runs to 14 residues. The V and J ends lost 3 bases and 3 bases respectively, with 13 bases between them.